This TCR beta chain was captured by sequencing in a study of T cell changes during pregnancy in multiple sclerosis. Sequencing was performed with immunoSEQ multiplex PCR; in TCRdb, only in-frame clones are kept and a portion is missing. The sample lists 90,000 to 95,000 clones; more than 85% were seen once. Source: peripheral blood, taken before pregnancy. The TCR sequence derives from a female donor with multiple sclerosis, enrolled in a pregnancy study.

The CDR3 DNA follows: TGTGCCAGCAGCCAAGGATTTAGCGGTTACTACGAGCAGTACTTC. It yields the protein CASSQGFSGYYEQYF. The chain uses TRBV4-2 and TRBJ2-7, with TRBD2 as a possible D gene (6 bases). V shed 1 base and J shed 3 bases, with 13 bases lying between them. Per the germline V gene, CDR1 is LGHNA and CDR2 is YNFKEQ. This CDR3 is built from 15 residues.